The 13 T cell receptor beta chains below were found in one sample sequenced in a study of T-cell reconstitution after alpha-beta-depleted transplantation in children. Preparing the TCRbeta library involved the use of unique molecular identifiers. MiXCR, run by TCRdb on the PCR reads, gives a single entry per CDR3 protein. The sample has about 150,000 distinct CDR3 sequences, over 8.5% seen once. This specimen was PBMCs, taken before TCRalphabeta/CD19-depleted stem cell transplant. All receptors come from a boy aged 2 to 10 with acute myeloid leukemia, due to receive a stem cell transplant.

This clonotype showed up many times. The rearrangement links TRBV5-5 to TRBJ1-1, with D hard to call. The length of the CDR3 is 15 residues. V lost 0 bases and J 3 bases, leaving 12 bases between the germline ends. CDR1 is SGHKS, CDR2 YYEKEE, per germline (reference sequence). The CDR3 nucleotides are TGTGCCAGCAGCTTGGCGGCAGCCCGATACACTGAAGCTTTCTTT. Translated, it gives CASSLAAARYTEAFF.

This clonotype was seen at least ten times. The rearrangement joins TRBV5-1 to TRBJ2-7; D is unresolved. This CDR3 region has 15 residues. Germline lookup yields CDR1 SGHRS and CDR2 YFSETQ. V lost 4 bases, J lost 0 bases, and 14 bases lay in between. The CDR3 bases are TGCGCCAGCAGCAACGGACGTCCGGGCTCCTACGAGCAGTACTTC. This translates into CASSNGRPGSYEQYF.

J is TRBJ2-7 and V is TRBV6-1, with TRBD1 as a possible D gene (5 bases). V gave up 5 bases and J gave up 1 base, with 12 bases separating them. Germline CDR1 reads MNHNS; CDR2 reads SASEGT. The CDR3 is 14 residues long. The DNA for the CDR3 is TGTGCCAGCAGTAAGGACATGGGGTCCTACGAGCAGTACGTC. Its protein is CASSKDMGSYEQYV.

This clonotype was seen at least ten times. This may arise from a read error, as a much more abundant clone is one base away. The chain couples TRBV7-2 to TRBJ2-5, with D possibly matching TRBD1 (5 bases). Germline V CDR1 and CDR2: SGHTA, FQGNSA. The ends were cut back, 2 bases at V and 5 bases at J, with 15 bases in the middle. CDR3 length equals 15 residues. DNA of the CDR3: TGTGCCAGCAGCTTAAGGGGCTCTAGTTGGGAGACCCAGTACTTC. This gives the protein CASSLRGSSWETQYF. Full variable domain (missing parts from reference TRBV7-2 and TRBJ2-5): GAGVSQSPSNKVTEKGKDVELRCDPISGHTALYWYRQSLGQGLEFLIYFQGNSAPDKSGLPSDRFSAERTGGSVSTLTIQRTQQEDSAVYLCASSLRGSSWETQYFGPGTRLLVL.

This clonotype was detected ten times or more. V is TRBV7-3 and J is TRBJ2-1; D is unresolved. Germline CDR1 is SGHTA and CDR2 is FQGTGA. There are 16 residues in the CDR3. Trimming stripped 2 bases from V and 0 bases from J, with 11 bases between. Written as DNA, the CDR3 is TGTGCCAGCAGCTTAGGCCCATCCTACTCCTACAATGAGCAGTTCTTC. It codes for CASSLGPSYSYNEQFF.

This clonotype was picked up many times. This sequence joins TRBV20-1 and TRBJ2-1; a weak D match, TRBD2 (5 bases). The length of the CDR3 is 15 residues. Germline V gene sequence: CDR1 DFQATT, CDR2 SNEGSKA (reference sequence). The V end was cut by 1 base, the J end by 5 bases, with 15 bases between. The CDR3 region is CSARGVRGPNNEQFF. As DNA, the CDR3 is TGCAGTGCTAGAGGTGTGCGCGGGCCGAACAATGAGCAGTTCTTC.

A remark on this clonotype: A much larger clone lies a single base off, so this may be a read error. The genes are TRBV3-1 and TRBJ2-5; D tentatively reads TRBD1 or TRBD2 (5 bases each). The CDR3 runs 14 residues. Germline V gene lookup returns CDR1 LGHDT and CDR2 YNNKEL (reference sequence). The CDR3 here is CASGQEQVLGTQYF. The CDR3 nucleotides are TGTGCCAGCGGCCAAGAACAGGTACTAGGGACCCAGTACTTC.

Ten or more counts support this clonotype. The chain is built from TRBV28 and TRBJ2-7; TRBD1 matches 10 bases. V shed 7 bases and J 3 bases; nucleotides not matched to a gene: 6. CDR3 size: 14 residues. Germline CDR1 MDHEN, CDR2 SYDVKM. CDR3 residues: CASIPGQGIYEQYF. The CDR3 coding sequence is TGTGCCAGCATTCCGGGACAGGGGATCTACGAGCAGTACTTC.

This clonotype has just a few counts. This sequence joins TRBV2 and TRBJ1-6, with TRBD1 as a possible D gene (6 bases). Germline V gives CDR1 SNHLY, CDR2 FYNNEI. V lost 6 bases and J 5 bases, leaving 14 bases between the germline ends. This CDR3 is built from 15 residues. CDR3 protein: CASSVRQGNNSPLHF. Written as DNA, the CDR3 is TGTGCCAGCAGCGTTCGGCAGGGGAATAATTCACCCCTCCACTTT.

This clonotype showed up many times. The chain couples TRBV15 to TRBJ1-5; the D gene is possibly TRBD1 (5 bases). CDR3 length: 13 amino acids. Germline V CDR1 and CDR2: LNHNV, YYDKDF (reference sequence). Trimming removed 5 bases at V and 4 bases at J, with 9 bases between. CDR3 sequence (DNA): TGTGCCACCAGCGAGGCAGGGAATCAGCCCCAGCATTTT. Amino acid sequence: CATSEAGNQPQHF.

In this sample, this clonotype turned up many times. The CDR3 region has the DNA TGTGCCAGCAGCTGGGGGAATAATCAGCCCCAGCATTTT. Translating gives CASSWGNNQPQHF. The J gene is TRBJ1-5, the V gene TRBV6-1, with D perhaps matching TRBD1 (5 bases). Germline V gives CDR1 MNHNS, CDR2 SASEGT. This CDR3 has 13 residues. V lost 6 bases and J lost 4, with 10 bases in between.

This clonotype came up many times. The V and J genes are TRBV20-1 and TRBJ2-7; maybe TRBD1 (6 bases). This CDR3 region has 14 residues. In germline, CDR1 is DFQATT, CDR2 SNEGSKA (reference sequence). With 0 bases removed from V and 3 bases from J, the gap between germline ends came to 12 bases. The chain's CDR3 is CSAREQGRGYEQYF. The CDR3 DNA sequence: TGCAGTGCTAGAGAACAGGGAAGAGGCTACGAGCAGTACTTC.

Note on this clonotype: This sequence may be a read error, since a much larger clone differs from it by one base. V is TRBV11-2 and J is TRBJ2-3; D gene ambiguous. The DNA end is a closer match to TRBJ1-5, so the J assignment may be wrong. The CDR3 runs to 15 residues. Germline V lookup: CDR1 SGHAT, CDR2 FQNNGV. CDR3 in DNA: TGTGCCAGCCGACGGGAGGCCAGCTTCACAGATACGCAGCATTTT. Translating it yields CASRREASFTDTQHF.